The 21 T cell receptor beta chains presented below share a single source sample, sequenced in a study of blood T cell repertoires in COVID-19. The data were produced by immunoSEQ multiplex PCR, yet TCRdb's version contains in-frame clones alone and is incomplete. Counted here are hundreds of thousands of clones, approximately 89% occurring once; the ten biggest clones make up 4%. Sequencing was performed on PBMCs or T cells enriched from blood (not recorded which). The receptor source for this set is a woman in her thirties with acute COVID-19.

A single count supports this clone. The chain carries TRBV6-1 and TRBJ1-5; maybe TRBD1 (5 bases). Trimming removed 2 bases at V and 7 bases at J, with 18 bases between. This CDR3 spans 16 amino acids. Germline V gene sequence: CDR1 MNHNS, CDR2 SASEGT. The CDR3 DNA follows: TGTGCCAGCAGTGAATACGGCCGGCAGGGAGGACAGCCCCAGCATTTT. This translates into CASSEYGRQGGQPQHF.

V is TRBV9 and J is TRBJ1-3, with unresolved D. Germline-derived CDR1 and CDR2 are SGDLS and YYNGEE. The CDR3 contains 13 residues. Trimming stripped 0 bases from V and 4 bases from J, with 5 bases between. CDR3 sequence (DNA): TGTGCCAGCAGCGTAGGAGGGGGAAACACCATATATTTT. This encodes CASSVGGGNTIYF.

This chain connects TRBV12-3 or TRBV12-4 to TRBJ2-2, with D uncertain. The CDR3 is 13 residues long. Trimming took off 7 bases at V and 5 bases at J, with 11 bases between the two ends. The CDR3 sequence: CASTLLLTGELFF. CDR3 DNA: TGTGCCAGCACCCTCCTCCTAACCGGGGAGCTGTTTTTT.

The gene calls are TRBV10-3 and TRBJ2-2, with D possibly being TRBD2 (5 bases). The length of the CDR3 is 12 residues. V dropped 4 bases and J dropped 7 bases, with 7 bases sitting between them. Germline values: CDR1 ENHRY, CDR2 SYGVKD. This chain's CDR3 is CAISVGVGELFF. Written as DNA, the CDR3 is TGTGCCATCAGTGTCGGGGTCGGGGAGCTGTTTTTT.

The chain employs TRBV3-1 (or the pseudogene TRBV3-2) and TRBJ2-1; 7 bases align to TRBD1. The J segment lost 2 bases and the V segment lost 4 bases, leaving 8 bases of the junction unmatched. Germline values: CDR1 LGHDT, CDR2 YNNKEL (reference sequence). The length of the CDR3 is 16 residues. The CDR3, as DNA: TGTGCCAGCAGCCCCGGGACAGATGTTACCTACAATGAGCAGTTCTTC. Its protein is CASSPGTDVTYNEQFF.

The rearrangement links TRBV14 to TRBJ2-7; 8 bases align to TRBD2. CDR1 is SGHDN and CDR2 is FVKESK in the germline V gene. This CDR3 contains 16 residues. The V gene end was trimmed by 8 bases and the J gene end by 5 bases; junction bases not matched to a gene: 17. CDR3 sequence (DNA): TGTGCCAGCTCTCGCCTGGGACTAGAAGGGTTCCACGAGCAGTACTTC. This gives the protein CASSRLGLEGFHEQYF.

The CDR3 is CASSLGPGGGNTIYF. DNA of the CDR3: TGTGCCAGCAGCTTAGGGCCAGGGGGCGGAAACACCATATATTTT. The V and J genes are TRBV7-3 and TRBJ1-3, with 8 nucleotides matching TRBD1. Germline V gene lookup returns CDR1 SGHTA and CDR2 FQGTGA. After removal of 2 bases from V and 4 bases from J, the junction contained 4 bases not matched to a gene. The CDR3 sequence is 15 residues long.

The CDR3 coding sequence is TGTGCCAGCAGCTTCCGGGACTCGACCGGGGAGCTGTTTTTT. As protein: CASSFRDSTGELFF. The chain links TRBV7-9 to TRBJ2-2, with a tentative D call TRBD2 (6 bases). CDR1 is SEHNR and CDR2 is FQNEAQ in the germline V gene (reference sequence). This CDR3 has 14 amino acids. V was trimmed by 3 bases and J by 5 bases, leaving 10 bases between them.

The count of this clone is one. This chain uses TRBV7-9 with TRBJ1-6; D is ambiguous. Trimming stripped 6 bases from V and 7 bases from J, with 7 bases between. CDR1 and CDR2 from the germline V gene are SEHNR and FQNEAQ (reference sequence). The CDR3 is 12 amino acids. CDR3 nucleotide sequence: TGTGCCAGCAGGTCCGGGAATTCACCCCTCCACTTT. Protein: CASRSGNSPLHF.

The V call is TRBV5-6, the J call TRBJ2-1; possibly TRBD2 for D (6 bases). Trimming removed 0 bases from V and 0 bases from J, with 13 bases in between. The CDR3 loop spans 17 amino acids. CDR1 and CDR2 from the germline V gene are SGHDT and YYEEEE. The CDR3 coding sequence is TGTGCCAGCAGCTTGGTTCGGCAGCGGGTCTCCTACAATGAGCAGTTCTTC. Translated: CASSLVRQRVSYNEQFF.

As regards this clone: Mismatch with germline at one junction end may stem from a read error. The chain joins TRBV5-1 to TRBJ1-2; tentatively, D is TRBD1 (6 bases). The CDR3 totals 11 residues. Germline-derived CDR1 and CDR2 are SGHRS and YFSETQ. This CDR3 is CASREGDTKFF. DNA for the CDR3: TGCGCCAGCAGAGAAGGGGACACCAAGTTCTTC. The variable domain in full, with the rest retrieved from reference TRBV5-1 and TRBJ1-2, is KAGVTQTPRYLIKTRGQQVTLSCSPISGHRSVSWYQQTPGQGLQFLFEYFSETQRNKGNFPGRFSGRQFSNSRSEMNVSTLELGDSALYLCASREGDTKFFGSGTRLTVV.

CDR3 amino acids: CASSFWGGEDTQYF. In DNA, the CDR3 is TGTGCCAGCAGTTTCTGGGGGGGGGAGGATACGCAGTATTTT. V is TRBV27 and J is TRBJ2-3, with 7 bases lining up with TRBD2. The CDR3 covers 14 residues. Trimming cost V 3 bases and J 6 bases; bases outside gene matches: 6. Germline CDR1 is MNHEY and CDR2 is SMNVEV (reference sequence).

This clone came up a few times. This chain's CDR3 is CASSQDLTSGGAYEQYF. As DNA, the CDR3 is TGCGCCAGCAGCCAAGATCTGACTAGCGGGGGCGCCTACGAGCAGTACTTC. This chain uses TRBV4-3 with TRBJ2-7; 12 bases line up with TRBD2. V gave up 0 bases and J gave up 2 bases; unmatched junction bases: 5. CDR1 LGHNA and CDR2 YSLEER come from the germline V gene. CDR3 length: 17 residues.

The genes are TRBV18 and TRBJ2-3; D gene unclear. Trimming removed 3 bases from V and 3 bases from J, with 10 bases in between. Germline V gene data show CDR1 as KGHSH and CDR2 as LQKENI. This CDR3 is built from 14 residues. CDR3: CASSPQQRTDTQYF. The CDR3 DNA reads TGTGCCAGCTCACCGCAACAGAGAACAGATACGCAGTATTTT.

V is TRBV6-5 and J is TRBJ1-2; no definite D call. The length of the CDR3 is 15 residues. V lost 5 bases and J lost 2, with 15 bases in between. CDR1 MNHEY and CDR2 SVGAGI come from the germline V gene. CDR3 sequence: CASSRINPANYGYTF. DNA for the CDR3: TGTGCCAGCAGTAGAATCAACCCAGCGAACTATGGCTACACCTTC.

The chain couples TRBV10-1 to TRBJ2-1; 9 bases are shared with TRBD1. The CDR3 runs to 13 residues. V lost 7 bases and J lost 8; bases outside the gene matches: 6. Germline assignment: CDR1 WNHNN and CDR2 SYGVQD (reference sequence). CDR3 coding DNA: TGCGCCAGCAATCGGGACAGGGTAGATGAGCAGTTCTTC. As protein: CASNRDRVDEQFF.

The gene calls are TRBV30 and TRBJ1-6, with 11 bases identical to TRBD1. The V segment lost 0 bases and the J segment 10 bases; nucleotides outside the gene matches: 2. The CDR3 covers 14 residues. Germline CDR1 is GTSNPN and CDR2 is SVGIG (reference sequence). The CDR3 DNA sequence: TGTGCCTGGAGTGTGGACAGGGGGCAATCACCCCTCCACTTT. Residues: CAWSVDRGQSPLHF.

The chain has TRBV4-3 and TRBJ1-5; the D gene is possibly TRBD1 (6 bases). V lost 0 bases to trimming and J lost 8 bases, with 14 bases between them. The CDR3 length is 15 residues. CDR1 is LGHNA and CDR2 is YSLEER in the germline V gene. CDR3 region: CASSQDGQYGEPQHF. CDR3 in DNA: TGCGCCAGCAGCCAAGATGGACAGTACGGGGAGCCCCAGCATTTT.

CDR3 DNA sequence: TGTGCCAGCAGCCCGGGACTAGCGGGGTTAACTAGCACAGATACGCAGTATTTT. Protein: CASSPGLAGLTSTDTQYF. The chain uses TRBV9 and TRBJ2-3, with TRBD2 identical over 13 bases. Germline-derived CDR1 and CDR2 are SGDLS and YYNGEE. The CDR3 has 18 amino acids. Unmatched junction bases numbered 8, after V lost 4 bases and J lost 0 bases.

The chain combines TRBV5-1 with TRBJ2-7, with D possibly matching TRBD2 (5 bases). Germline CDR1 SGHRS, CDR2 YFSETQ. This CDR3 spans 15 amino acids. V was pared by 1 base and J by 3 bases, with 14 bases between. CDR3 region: CASSLITRDSYEQYF. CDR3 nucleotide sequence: TGCGCCAGCAGCTTGATTACGAGGGATAGCTACGAGCAGTACTTC.

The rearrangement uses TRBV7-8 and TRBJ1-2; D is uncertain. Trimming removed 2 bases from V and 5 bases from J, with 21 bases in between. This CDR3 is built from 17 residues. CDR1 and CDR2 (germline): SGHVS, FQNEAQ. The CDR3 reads CASSLFPGVLSTYGYTF. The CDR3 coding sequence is TGTGCCAGCAGCTTATTCCCCGGGGTGTTAAGTACTTATGGCTACACCTTC.